This T cell receptor beta chain comes out of a study of PD-1 blockade in classical Hodgkin lymphoma. Study-wide results and limits: Healthy donors reportedly exceeded newly diagnosed patients in baseline TCR diversity. Prior to therapy, complete responders displayed diversity much like that of newly diagnosed patients. TCR diversity in CD4+, not CD8+, cells rose significantly by C4D1. Patients who began taking nivolumab under 1 year after ASCT were left out.

Of note for this clone: The antigen is unknown.

The time point: cycle 4 day 1 (C4D1), after five to seven weeks of nivolumab. All patients experienced relapse after autologous stem cell transplantation, and brentuximab vedotin exposure was variable. The CDR3 extends over 12 amino acids. Per the germline V gene, CDR1 is MDHEN and CDR2 is SYDVKM. J gave up 5 bases and V 3 bases, and 0 bases lay outside the gene matches. Assay used: immunoSEQ multiplex PCR; TCRdb lists only in-frame clones, some missing. The sample carries tens of thousands of clones, more than 80% recorded once. Sequencing used peripheral blood mononuclear cells (PBMCs), obtained before the fourth cycle of nivolumab. This receptor was obtained from a human donor with classical Hodgkin lymphoma. The V and J genes are TRBV28 and TRBJ1-2; 7 bases agree with TRBD1. The CDR3 region has the DNA TGTGCCAGCAGTTTGACAGGGTATGGCTACACCTTC. Translating gives CASSLTGYGYTF.